The 13 T cell receptor beta chains reported below all come from one sample, sequenced in a study of shared clonotypes between healthy human individuals. Using immunoSEQ multiplex PCR, the repertoire was profiled, and TCRdb retains in-frame clones only, with some absent. The sample lists roughly 2 million clones; approximately 96% were seen once. Sequencing was done on a sample of naive CD4+ T cells sorted from blood. Specified subset: CD45RA+ positively selected. These receptors came from a man younger than 30 in good health.

The chain has TRBV7-8 and TRBJ2-6, with D possibly called TRBD1 or TRBD2 (6 bases each). V dropped 5 bases and J dropped 13 bases, with 24 bases sitting between them. Germline V CDR1 and CDR2: SGHVS, FQNEAQ. The length of the CDR3 is 16 residues. CDR3 residues: CASSLDGGGASLVLTF. Here the CDR3 DNA reads TGTGCCAGCAGCCTAGACGGGGGCGGCGCCTCTTTGGTCCTGACTTTC.

V is TRBV10-3 and J is TRBJ2-3, with 11 bases lining up with TRBD1. After removal of 8 bases from V and 5 bases from J, the junction contained 6 bases not matched to a gene. The CDR3 has 14 amino acids. CDR1 and CDR2 from the germline V gene are ENHRY and SYGVKD. The CDR3: CAISAGQGEDTQYF. In nucleotides, the CDR3 is TGTGCCATCTCTGCGGGACAGGGGGAAGATACGCAGTATTTT.

The genes are TRBV11-3 and TRBJ2-3; no reliable D call. Germline CDR1 reads SGHNT; CDR2 reads YENEEA. Trimming removed 5 bases from V and 5 bases from J, with 11 bases in between. The CDR3 has 13 amino acids. CDR3 region: CASSPFGEDTQYF. In DNA form, the CDR3 reads TGTGCCAGCAGCCCTTTTGGCGAAGATACGCAGTATTTT.

CDR3 residues: CASSLERTSGGDTQYF. In DNA form, the CDR3 reads TGCGCCAGCAGCTTGGAAAGGACTAGCGGGGGCGATACGCAGTATTTT. The chain employs TRBV5-1 and TRBJ2-3, with 13 bases identical to TRBD2. Germline V gene sequence: CDR1 SGHRS, CDR2 YFSETQ. Trimming removed 0 bases from V and 6 bases from J; junction bases left unmatched: 4. The CDR3 sequence is 16 residues long.

This chain connects TRBV30 to TRBJ1-2, with D unclear. Looked up from germline, CDR1 is GTSNPN and CDR2 is SVGIG (reference sequence). This CDR3 has 13 amino acids. V lost 1 base and J 4 bases, leaving 10 bases between the germline ends. The CDR3 region has the DNA TGTGCCTGGAGTGCTCAGGCGGGCTATGGCTACACCTTC. This sequence encodes CAWSAQAGYGYTF.

The V and J genes are TRBV7-8 and TRBJ2-2; TRBD2 matches 12 bases. The germline V gene has CDR1 SGHVS and CDR2 FQNEAQ. The ends lost 4 bases at V and 2 bases at J; junction bases unmatched: 8. The CDR3 runs to 18 residues. The CDR3 DNA reads TGTGCCAGCAGCTCGATAACTAGCGGGGGGACAAACACCGGGGAGCTGTTTTTT. This translates into CASSSITSGGTNTGELFF.

V is TRBV5-8 and J is TRBJ1-2; tentative D call: TRBD1 (6 bases). CDR1 and CDR2 (germline): SGHTS, YDEGEE. V lost 4 bases and J lost 0, with 13 bases in between. CDR3 length: 15 residues. The CDR3 sequence: CASSATGLANYGYTF. In DNA form, the CDR3 reads TGTGCCAGCAGCGCCACAGGGTTAGCTAACTATGGCTACACCTTC.

This chain links TRBV18 with TRBJ1-6; TRBD1 aligns across 7 bases. The CDR3 contains 18 residues. Trimming took 6 bases from V and 10 from J; bases not matched to a gene: 21. Germline V gene data show CDR1 as KGHSH and CDR2 as LQKENI. In DNA, the CDR3 is TGTGCCAGCTCCCCTAGACAGGGCGAGAGATGGGAACGCTCACCCCTCCACTTT. Translating gives CASSPRQGERWERSPLHF.

The chain uses TRBV25-1 and TRBJ2-5, with TRBD1 as a possible D gene (6 bases). This CDR3 region has 14 residues. V was cut by 6 bases and J by 4 bases, with 15 bases left in between. Germline V CDR1 and CDR2: MGHDK, SYGVNS. CDR3 nucleotide sequence: TGTGCCAGCAGCCTTCGGACAGAGTTAGAGACCCAGTACTTC. Protein: CASSLRTELETQYF. The full variable domain, its missing parts supplied by reference TRBV25-1 and TRBJ2-5, is EADIYQTPRYLVIGTGKKITLECSQTMGHDKMYWYQQDPGMELHLIHYSYGVNSTEKGDLSSESTVSRIRTEHFPLTLESARPSHTSQYLCASSLRTELETQYFGPGTRLLVL.

This clone was recorded once. The rearrangement uses TRBV11-2 and TRBJ2-7; 10 bases map to TRBD2. Germline V CDR1 and CDR2: SGHAT, FQNNGV. V was clipped by 5 bases and J by 6 bases; unmatched bases: 13. The CDR3 sequence is 16 residues long. CDR3 sequence: CASSQGGLAGVAEQYF. The CDR3 nucleotides read TGTGCCAGCAGCCAGGGGGGCCTAGCGGGAGTGGCCGAGCAGTACTTC.

The chain carries TRBV9 and TRBJ2-1, with 14 bases lining up with TRBD2. Trimming at V came to 0 bases and at J to 8 bases, leaving 4 bases not matched to a gene. The length of the CDR3 is 16 residues. Germline V lookup: CDR1 SGDLS, CDR2 YYNGEE. The CDR3 spells CASSVGTSGRTDEQFF. In DNA form, the CDR3 reads TGTGCCAGCAGCGTAGGGACTAGCGGGAGGACGGATGAGCAGTTCTTC.

This clone has a single count. V and J are TRBV9 and TRBJ2-3, with 10 bases that match TRBD2. The CDR3 spans 17 residues. Losses at the gene ends were 0 bases for V and 0 bases for J; bases not matched to a gene: 4. Germline V lookup: CDR1 SGDLS, CDR2 YYNGEE. The CDR3, as DNA: TGTGCCAGCAGCGTAGGCCGGACTAGCGGTAGCACAGATACGCAGTATTTT. Its translation: CASSVGRTSGSTDTQYF.

The rearrangement links TRBV10-3 to TRBJ2-7, with D perhaps being TRBD1 or TRBD2 (6 bases each). This CDR3 region has 15 residues. Germline V gene lookup returns CDR1 ENHRY and CDR2 SYGVKD. The V gene lost 4 bases and the J gene lost 7 bases, with 20 bases spanning the gap. Here the CDR3 reads CAISGRTGATGEQYF. The CDR3 nucleotides are TGTGCCATCAGTGGGAGAACGGGGGCGACGGGGGAGCAGTACTTC.